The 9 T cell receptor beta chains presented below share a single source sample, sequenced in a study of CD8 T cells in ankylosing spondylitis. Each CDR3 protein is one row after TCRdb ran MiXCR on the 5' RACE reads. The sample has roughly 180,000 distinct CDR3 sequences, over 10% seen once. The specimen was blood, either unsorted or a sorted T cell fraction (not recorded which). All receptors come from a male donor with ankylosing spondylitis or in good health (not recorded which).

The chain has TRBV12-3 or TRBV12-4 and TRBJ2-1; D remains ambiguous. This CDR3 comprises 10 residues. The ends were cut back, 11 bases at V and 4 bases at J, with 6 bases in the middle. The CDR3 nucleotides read TGTGCCTCGGGTTACAATGAGCAGTTCTTC. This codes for CASGYNEQFF.

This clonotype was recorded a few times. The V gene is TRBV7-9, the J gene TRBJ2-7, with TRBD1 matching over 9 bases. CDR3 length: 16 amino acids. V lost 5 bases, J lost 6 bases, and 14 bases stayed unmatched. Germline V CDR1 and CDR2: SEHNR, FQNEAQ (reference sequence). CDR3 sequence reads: CASSNTGGATDGEQYF. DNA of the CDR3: TGTGCCAGCAGCAACACAGGGGGCGCAACCGACGGCGAGCAGTACTTC. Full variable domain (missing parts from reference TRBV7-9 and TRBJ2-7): DTGVSQNPRHKITKRGQNVTFRCDPISEHNRLYWYRQTLGQGPEFLTYFQNEAQLEKSRLLSDRFSAERPKGSFSTLEIQRTEQGDSAMYLCASSNTGGATDGEQYFGPGTRLTVT.

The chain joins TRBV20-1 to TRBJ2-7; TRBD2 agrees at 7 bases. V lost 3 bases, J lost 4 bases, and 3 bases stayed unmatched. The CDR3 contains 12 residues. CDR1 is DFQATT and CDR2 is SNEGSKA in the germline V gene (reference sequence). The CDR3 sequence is CSASWGGYEQYF. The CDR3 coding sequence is TGCAGTGCTAGTTGGGGGGGGTACGAGCAGTACTTC.

DNA for the CDR3: TGTGCCAGCAGGCGAGCGGGGGGGCCGGATGAGACCCAGTACTTC. Amino acid sequence: CASRRAGGPDETQYF. The chain has TRBV3-1 and TRBJ2-5, with 10 bases that match TRBD2. The CDR3 covers 15 residues. V lost 6 bases to trimming and J lost 5 bases; unmatched junction nucleotides: 9. Per germline, CDR1 LGHDT and CDR2 YNNKEL (reference sequence).

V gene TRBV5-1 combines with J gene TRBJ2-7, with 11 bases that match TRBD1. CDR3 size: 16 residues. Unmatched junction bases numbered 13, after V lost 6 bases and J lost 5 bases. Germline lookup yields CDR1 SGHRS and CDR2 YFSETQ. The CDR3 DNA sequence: TGCGCCAGCAACTCCGGGACAGGGGGATCCATGGACGAGCAGTACTTC. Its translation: CASNSGTGGSMDEQYF.

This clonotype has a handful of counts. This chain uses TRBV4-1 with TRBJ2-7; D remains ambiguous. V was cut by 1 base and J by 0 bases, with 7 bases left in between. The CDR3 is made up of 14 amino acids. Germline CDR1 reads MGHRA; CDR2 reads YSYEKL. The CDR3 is CASSQGPDSYEQYF. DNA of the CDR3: TGCGCCAGCAGCCAAGGTCCAGACTCCTACGAGCAGTACTTC.

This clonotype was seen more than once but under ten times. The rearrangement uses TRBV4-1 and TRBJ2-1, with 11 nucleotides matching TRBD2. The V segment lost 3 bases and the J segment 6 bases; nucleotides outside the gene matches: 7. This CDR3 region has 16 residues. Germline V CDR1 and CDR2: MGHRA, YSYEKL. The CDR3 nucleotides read TGCGCCAGCAGCCAGCTAGCCGGGACTAGCGGCAATGAGCAGTTCTTC. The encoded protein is CASSQLAGTSGNEQFF.

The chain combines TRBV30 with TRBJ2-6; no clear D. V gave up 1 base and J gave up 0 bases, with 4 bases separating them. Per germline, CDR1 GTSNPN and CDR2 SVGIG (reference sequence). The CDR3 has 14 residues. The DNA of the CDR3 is TGTGCCTGGAGTGCTTACTCTGGGGCCAACGTCCTGACTTTC. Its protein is CAWSAYSGANVLTF.

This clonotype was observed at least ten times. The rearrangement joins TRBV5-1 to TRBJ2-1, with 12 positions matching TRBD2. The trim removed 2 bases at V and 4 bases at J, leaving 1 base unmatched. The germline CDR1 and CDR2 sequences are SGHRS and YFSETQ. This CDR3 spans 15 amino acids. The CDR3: CASSFGLAGYNEQFF. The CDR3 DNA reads TGCGCCAGCAGCTTCGGACTAGCGGGATACAATGAGCAGTTCTTC.